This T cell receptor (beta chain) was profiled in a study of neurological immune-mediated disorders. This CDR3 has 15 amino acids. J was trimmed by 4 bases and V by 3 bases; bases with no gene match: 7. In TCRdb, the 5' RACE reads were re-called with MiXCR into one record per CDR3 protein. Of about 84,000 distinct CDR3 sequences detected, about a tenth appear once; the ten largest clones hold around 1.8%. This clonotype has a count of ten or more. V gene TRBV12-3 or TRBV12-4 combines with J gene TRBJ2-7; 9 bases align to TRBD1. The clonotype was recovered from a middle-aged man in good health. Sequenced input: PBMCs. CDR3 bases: TGTGCCAGCAGTTTCTGGGGACAGGGCCGTTACGAGCAGTACTTC. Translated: CASSFWGQGRYEQYF.